Below, 4 T cell receptor beta chains from the same sample are listed, as sequenced in a study of shared clonotypes between healthy human individuals. TCRdb's table, derived via immunoSEQ multiplex PCR, lists solely in-frame clones and lacks some. The sample includes about 1.1 million clones, around 78% of them seen just once. The specimen was memory CD4+ T cells from PBMCs. Stated subset: CD45RA-negative fraction. These receptors were collected from a man aged 18 to 29 in good health. Some clones in this sample may be carry-over from other donors' samples.

This chain links TRBV4-3 with TRBJ1-4, with 8 bases fitting TRBD1. The CDR3 totals 16 residues. Germline V lookup: CDR1 LGHNA, CDR2 YSLEER. The ends lost 4 bases at V and 7 bases at J; junction bases unmatched: 11. The CDR3 spells CASSRGQGRIGEKLFF. CDR3 DNA: TGCGCCAGCAGCCGAGGACAGGGTAGGATCGGTGAAAAACTGTTTTTT.

This chain connects TRBV18 to TRBJ2-3; D remains ambiguous. CDR1 and CDR2 (germline): KGHSH, LQKENI. The CDR3 is 14 residues long. Trimming removed 6 bases from V and 0 bases from J, with 10 bases in between. The CDR3 region is CASSLGISTDTQYF. The CDR3, as DNA: TGTGCCAGCTCCCTAGGAATTAGCACAGATACGCAGTATTTT.

The J gene is TRBJ1-1, the V gene TRBV29-1; D unclear. Germline V gives CDR1 SQVTM, CDR2 ANQGSEA. V lost 1 base and J 0 bases, leaving 15 bases between the germline ends. The CDR3 runs to 16 residues. CDR3 loop: CSVEAAPYTMNTEAFF. As DNA, the CDR3 is TGCAGCGTTGAAGCGGCTCCCTACACGATGAACACTGAAGCTTTCTTT. The whole variable domain, remainder taken from reference TRBV29-1 and TRBJ1-1, is SAVISQKPSRDICQRGTSLTIQCQVDSQVTMMFWYRQQPGQSLTLIATANQGSEATYESGFVIDKFPISRPNLTFSTLTVSNMSPEDSSIYLCSVEAAPYTMNTEAFFGQGTRLTVV.

On this clone itself: The sample contains more than one DNA sequence encoding this CDR3. CDR3: CASGTSGNNEQFF. In nucleotides, the CDR3 is TGTGCCAGCGGGACTAGCGGGAACAATGAGCAGTTCTTC. This sequence joins TRBV2 and TRBJ2-1; 13 positions match TRBD2. CDR1 SNHLY and CDR2 FYNNEI come from the germline V gene. V shed 8 bases and J 5 bases; nucleotides not matched to a gene: 0. The CDR3 is 13 amino acids.